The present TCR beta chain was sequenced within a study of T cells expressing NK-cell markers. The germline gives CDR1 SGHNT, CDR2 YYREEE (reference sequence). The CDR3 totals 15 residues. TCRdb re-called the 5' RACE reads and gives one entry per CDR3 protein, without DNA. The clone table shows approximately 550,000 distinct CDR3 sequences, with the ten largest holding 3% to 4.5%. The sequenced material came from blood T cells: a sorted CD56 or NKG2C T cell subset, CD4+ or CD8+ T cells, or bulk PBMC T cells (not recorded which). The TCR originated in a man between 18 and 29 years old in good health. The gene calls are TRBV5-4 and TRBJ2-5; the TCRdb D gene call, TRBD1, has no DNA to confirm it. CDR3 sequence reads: CASLSRRGNLETQYF.